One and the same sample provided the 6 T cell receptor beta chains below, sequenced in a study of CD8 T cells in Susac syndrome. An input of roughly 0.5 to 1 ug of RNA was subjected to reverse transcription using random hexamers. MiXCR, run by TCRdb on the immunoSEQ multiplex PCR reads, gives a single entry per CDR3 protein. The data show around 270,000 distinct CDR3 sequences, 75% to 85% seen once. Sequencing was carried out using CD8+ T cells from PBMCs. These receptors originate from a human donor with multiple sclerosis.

CDR3 residues: CATSWDGENQPQHF. DNA for the CDR3: TGTGCCACCAGCTGGGACGGCGAGAATCAGCCCCAGCATTTT. This chain links TRBV15 with TRBJ1-5; possible D gene TRBD1, 5 bases. V was clipped by 5 bases and J by 4 bases, with 12 bases between them. This CDR3 region has 14 residues. Germline V gene data show CDR1 as LNHNV and CDR2 as YYDKDF (reference sequence). The full variable domain, in which reference TRBV15 and TRBJ1-5 provide the parts outside the CDR3, is DAMVIQNPRYQVTQFGKPVTLSCSQTLNHNVMYWYQQKSSQAPKLLFHYYDKDFNNEADTPDNFQSRRPNTSFCFLDIRSPGLGDTAMYLCATSWDGENQPQHFGDGTRLSIL.

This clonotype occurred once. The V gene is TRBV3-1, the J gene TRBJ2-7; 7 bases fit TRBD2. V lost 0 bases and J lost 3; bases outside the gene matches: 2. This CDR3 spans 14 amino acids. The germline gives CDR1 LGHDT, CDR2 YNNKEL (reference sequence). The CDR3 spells CASSQEPGGYEQYF. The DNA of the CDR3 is TGTGCCAGCAGCCAAGAACCGGGGGGCTACGAGCAGTACTTC.

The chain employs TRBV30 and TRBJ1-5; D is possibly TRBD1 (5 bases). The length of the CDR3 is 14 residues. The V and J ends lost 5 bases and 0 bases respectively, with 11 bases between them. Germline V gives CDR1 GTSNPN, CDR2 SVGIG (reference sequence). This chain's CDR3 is CAWGAVLSNQPQHF. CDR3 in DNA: TGTGCCTGGGGGGCAGTCCTTAGCAATCAGCCCCAGCATTTT.

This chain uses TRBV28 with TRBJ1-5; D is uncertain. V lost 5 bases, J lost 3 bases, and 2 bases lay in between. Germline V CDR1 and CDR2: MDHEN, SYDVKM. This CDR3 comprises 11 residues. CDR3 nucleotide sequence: TGTGCCAGCAGTCACAATCAGCCCCAGCATTTT. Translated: CASSHNQPQHF.

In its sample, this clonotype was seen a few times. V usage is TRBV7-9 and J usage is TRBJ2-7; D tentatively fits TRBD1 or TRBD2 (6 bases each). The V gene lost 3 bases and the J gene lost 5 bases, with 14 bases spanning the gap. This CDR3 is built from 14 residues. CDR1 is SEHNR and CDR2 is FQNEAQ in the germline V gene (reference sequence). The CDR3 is CASSLEGVVNEQYF. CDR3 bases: TGTGCCAGCAGCTTGGAGGGGGTGGTCAACGAGCAGTACTTC.

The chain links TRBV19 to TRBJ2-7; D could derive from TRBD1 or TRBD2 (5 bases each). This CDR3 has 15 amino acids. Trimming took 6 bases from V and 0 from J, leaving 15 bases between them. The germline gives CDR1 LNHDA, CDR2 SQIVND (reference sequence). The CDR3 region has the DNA TGTGCCAGTAGCTCCGGGACCGGGCACTCCTACGAGCAGTACTTC. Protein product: CASSSGTGHSYEQYF.